These 14 T cell receptor beta chains came from one sample sequenced in a study of long-term antiretroviral therapy in people with HIV. The assay, immunoSEQ v3.0, was run at survey level. Generated by immunoSEQ multiplex PCR, the TCRdb table keeps only in-frame clones and is missing some. The table has around 26,000 clones, about 79% seen once. Source: unsorted PBMCs, taken 3 years after starting antiretroviral therapy. These receptors all stem from a man in his forties or fifties with HIV.

The rearrangement joins TRBV11-2 to TRBJ1-2, with D possibly being TRBD1 (5 bases). This CDR3 is 16 amino acids long. The V end was cut by 1 base, the J end by 0 bases, with 12 bases between. The germline gives CDR1 SGHAT, CDR2 FQNNGV. The chain's CDR3 is CASSLAMGGTNYGYTF. The CDR3 DNA is TGTGCCAGCAGCTTAGCCATGGGGGGTACTAACTATGGCTACACCTTC.

The chain couples TRBV7-9 to TRBJ2-3; D is ambiguous. V lost 3 bases to trimming and J lost 3 bases, with 10 bases between them. The CDR3 length is 14 residues. Germline assignment: CDR1 SEHNR and CDR2 FQNEAQ (reference sequence). The CDR3 sequence: CASSFFARTDTQYF. The CDR3 DNA sequence: TGTGCCAGCAGCTTCTTTGCACGAACAGATACGCAGTATTTT. Full variable domain (outside the CDR3, taken from reference TRBV7-9 and TRBJ2-3): DTGVSQNPRHKITKRGQNVTFRCDPISEHNRLYWYRQTLGQGPEFLTYFQNEAQLEKSRLLSDRFSAERPKGSFSTLEIQRTEQGDSAMYLCASSFFARTDTQYFGPGTRLTVL.

This clone was found once. V usage is TRBV7-2 and J usage is TRBJ2-2; 7 bases line up with TRBD2. The CDR3 loop spans 15 amino acids. Germline CDR1 is SGHTA and CDR2 is FQGNSA. V gave up 5 bases and J gave up 4 bases; unmatched junction bases: 7. This CDR3 reads CASSLLSGTTGELFF. CDR3 DNA sequence: TGTGCCAGCAGCCTCCTGAGCGGGACCACCGGGGAGCTGTTTTTT.

V gene TRBV4-3 combines with J gene TRBJ2-6, with D maybe TRBD1 (6 bases). CDR1 is LGHNA, CDR2 YSLEER, per germline. CDR3 length: 17 amino acids. Deletions cut 3 bases from V and 0 bases from J, with 12 bases between. CDR3 DNA sequence: TGCGCCAGCAGCCAGCTCAGGACAGACTCTGGGGCCAACGTCCTGACTTTC. It translates to CASSQLRTDSGANVLTF.

The gene calls are TRBV9 and TRBJ1-1, with D hard to call. The V gene lost 0 bases and the J gene lost 8 bases, with 17 bases spanning the gap. The CDR3 is 15 amino acids. Germline V gene lookup returns CDR1 SGDLS and CDR2 YYNGEE. CDR3 coding DNA: TGTGCCAGCAGCGTAGGATTAGCCGCTTGGGAAGAAGCTTTCTTT. Its translation is CASSVGLAAWEEAFF.

V is TRBV5-6 and J is TRBJ2-4; D gene unclear. The germline V gene has CDR1 SGHDT and CDR2 YYEEEE. Trimming shortened V by 6 bases and J by 0 bases, and 13 bases separated the two germline ends. The CDR3 spans 15 residues. CDR3 DNA: TGTGCCAGCACCCTAACACCGCTAGCCAAAAACATTCAGTACTTC. Residues: CASTLTPLAKNIQYF.

The chain joins TRBV6-7 to TRBJ1-2, with 7 bases that match TRBD1. TRBV6-7 has ORF status, its function being uncertain. The J segment lost 4 bases and the V segment lost 2 bases, leaving 4 bases of the junction unmatched. This CDR3 is 14 amino acids long. CDR3 loop: CASSYDGQVYGYTF. The CDR3 DNA is TGTGCCAGCAGTTACGATGGACAGGTCTATGGCTACACCTTC.

The chain links TRBV6-1 to TRBJ2-5; D is perhaps TRBD2 (6 bases). V dropped 5 bases and J dropped 3 bases, with 13 bases sitting between them. Germline lookup yields CDR1 MNHNS and CDR2 SASEGT. The CDR3 length is 14 residues. The CDR3 region is CASSRWDSEETQYF. For the CDR3, the DNA is TGTGCCAGCAGTCGGTGGGACTCAGAAGAGACCCAGTACTTC.

CDR3 nucleotide sequence: TGCGCCAGCAGCCAAGGGACAGTAACTACCTACGAGCAGTACTTC. It specifies CASSQGTVTTYEQYF. This chain uses TRBV4-3 with TRBJ2-7; TRBD1 might be the D (6 bases). Deletions cut 1 base from V and 2 bases from J, with 12 bases between. This CDR3 has 15 amino acids. Germline CDR1 LGHNA, CDR2 YSLEER.

For the CDR3, the DNA is TGTGCCAGTAGTAGCAGGGATAGCAATCAGCCCCAGCATTTT. This codes for CASSSRDSNQPQHF. The chain recombines TRBV19 with TRBJ1-5; possibly TRBD1 for D (5 bases). V was cut by 4 bases and J by 0 bases, with 7 bases left in between. Germline V gives CDR1 LNHDA, CDR2 SQIVND (reference sequence). The CDR3 spans 14 residues.

The gene calls are TRBV4-1 and TRBJ1-1; 10 nucleotides match TRBD1. Germline V lookup: CDR1 MGHRA, CDR2 YSYEKL. After removal of 6 bases from V and 1 base from J, the junction contained 2 bases not matched to a gene. CDR3 length: 14 amino acids. As DNA, the CDR3 is TGCGCCAGCAGGCGACAGGGGGCGAACACTGAAGCTTTCTTT. This codes for CASRRQGANTEAFF.

The V call is TRBV4-3, the J call TRBJ1-2; 8 nucleotides align to TRBD1. The trim removed 3 bases at V and 7 bases at J, leaving 13 bases unmatched. The CDR3 totals 16 residues. In germline, CDR1 is LGHNA, CDR2 YSLEER. CDR3 in DNA: TGCGCCAGCAGCCAGGCCCTGGGACAGGTGGGGGGTGGCTACACCTTC. It encodes CASSQALGQVGGGYTF.

V and J are TRBV5-1 and TRBJ2-3, with D hard to call. Germline V lookup: CDR1 SGHRS, CDR2 YFSETQ. This CDR3 region has 12 residues. Trimming took off 2 bases at V and 2 bases at J, with 3 bases between the two ends. The CDR3: CASSFFTDTQYF. The CDR3 DNA sequence: TGCGCCAGCAGCTTTTTCACAGATACGCAGTATTTT.

The chain carries TRBV10-3 and TRBJ1-1, with D tentatively TRBD1 (5 bases). The ends were cut back, 0 bases at V and 5 bases at J, with 16 bases in the middle. Germline values: CDR1 ENHRY, CDR2 SYGVKD. The CDR3 length is 16 residues. The CDR3 loop is CAISESRGPGWTEAFF. CDR3 bases: TGTGCCATCAGTGAGTCAAGGGGCCCCGGTTGGACTGAAGCTTTCTTT.